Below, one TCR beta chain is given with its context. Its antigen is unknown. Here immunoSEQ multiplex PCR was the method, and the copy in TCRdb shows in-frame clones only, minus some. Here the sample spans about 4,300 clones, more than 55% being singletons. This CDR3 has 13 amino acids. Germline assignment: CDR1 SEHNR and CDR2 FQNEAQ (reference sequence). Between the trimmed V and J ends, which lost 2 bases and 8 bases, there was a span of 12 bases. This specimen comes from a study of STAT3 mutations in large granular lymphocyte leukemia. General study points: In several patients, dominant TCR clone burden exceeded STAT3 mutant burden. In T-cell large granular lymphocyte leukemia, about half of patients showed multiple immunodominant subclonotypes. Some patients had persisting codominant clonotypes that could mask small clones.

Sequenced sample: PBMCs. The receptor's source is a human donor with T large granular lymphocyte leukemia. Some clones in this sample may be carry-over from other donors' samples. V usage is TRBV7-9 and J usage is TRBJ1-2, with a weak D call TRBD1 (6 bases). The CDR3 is CASSLIQGWGYTF. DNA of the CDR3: TGTGCCAGCAGCTTAATACAGGGCTGGGGCTACACCTTC.